The 24 T cell receptor beta chains in this list originate from one sample, sequenced in a study of T cell responses to AZD1222 COVID-19 vaccine. TCRdb's table, derived via immunoSEQ multiplex PCR, lists solely in-frame clones and lacks some. The profile shows about 93,000 clones, around 85% of them singletons. The input for sequencing was peripheral blood, taken on day 0 of AZD1222 vaccination. All receptors come from an adult in good health.

The V gene is TRBV2, the J gene TRBJ2-2; either TRBD1 or TRBD2 may fit D (5 bases each). The V end lost 7 bases, the J end lost 6 bases, and 15 bases lay between the germline ends. The CDR3 totals 14 residues. Germline values: CDR1 SNHLY, CDR2 FYNNEI. The DNA of the CDR3 is TGTGCCAGCATGTCGGTGGGGGTATCCGGGGAGCTGTTTTTT. Protein sequence: CASMSVGVSGELFF.

This clone occurred a few times. The V gene is TRBV2, the J gene TRBJ1-6, with 10 positions matching TRBD1. The CDR3 has 15 residues. CDR1 and CDR2 (germline): SNHLY, FYNNEI. V gave up 8 bases and J gave up 8 bases; unmatched junction bases: 9. The CDR3 DNA sequence: TGTGCCAGCGGGGGACGGACAGGGGGTGATTCACCCCTCCACTTT. The encoded protein is CASGGRTGGDSPLHF.

The genes are TRBV2 and TRBJ2-7; 7 nucleotides align to TRBD1. The CDR3 has 13 amino acids. V lost 6 bases, J lost 1 base, and 3 bases stayed unmatched. In germline, CDR1 is SNHLY, CDR2 FYNNEI. Here the CDR3 reads CASRTGPSYEQYF. CDR3 in DNA: TGTGCCAGCAGGACAGGGCCTTCCTACGAGCAGTACTTC.

The V and J genes are TRBV10-1 and TRBJ1-1, with D uncertain. The germline V gene has CDR1 WNHNN and CDR2 SYGVQD (reference sequence). The CDR3 spans 13 residues. V dropped 6 bases and J dropped 3 bases, with 11 bases sitting between them. CDR3 loop: CASSRNRDTEAFF. The CDR3 nucleotides are TGCGCCAGCAGCAGAAATAGGGACACTGAAGCTTTCTTT.

The chain is built from TRBV19 and TRBJ2-1; TRBD1 is a possible D gene (6 bases). This CDR3 has 16 residues. V was clipped by 1 base and J by 4 bases, with 14 bases between them. Germline V CDR1 and CDR2: LNHDA, SQIVND (reference sequence). CDR3 residues: CASSIGGQNIYNEQFF. The CDR3 bases are TGTGCCAGTAGTATAGGTGGACAGAATATTTACAATGAGCAGTTCTTC.

This sequence joins TRBV6-5 and TRBJ1-2, with D uncertain. The CDR3 runs to 14 residues. The V and J ends lost 8 bases and 4 bases respectively, with 17 bases between them. Germline CDR1 MNHEY, CDR2 SVGAGI. The CDR3 protein is CASRTAPPIYGYTF. In nucleotides, the CDR3 is TGTGCCAGCCGGACCGCTCCTCCGATCTATGGCTACACCTTC.

The chain employs TRBV7-9 and TRBJ2-3; D is uncertain. The CDR3 has 13 residues. Germline V gene data show CDR1 as SEHNR and CDR2 as FQNEAQ (reference sequence). V gave up 5 bases and J gave up 2 bases, with 8 bases separating them. In DNA form, the CDR3 reads TGTGCCAGCAGCCCCCCTGTCACAGATACGCAGTATTTT. It is translated as CASSPPVTDTQYF. The whole variable domain, filled in from reference TRBV7-9 and TRBJ2-3, reads DTGVSQNPRHKITKRGQNVTFRCDPISEHNRLYWYRQTLGQGPEFLTYFQNEAQLEKSRLLSDRFSAERPKGSFSTLEIQRTEQGDSAMYLCASSPPVTDTQYFGPGTRLTVL.

The chain joins TRBV6-5 to TRBJ1-2, with unresolved D. The V end was cut by 9 bases, the J end by 2 bases, with 10 bases between. This CDR3 comprises 12 residues. CDR1 is MNHEY, CDR2 SVGAGI, per germline. For the CDR3, the DNA is TGTGCCAGAAAAATCCTCAACTATGGCTACACCTTC. Protein sequence: CARKILNYGYTF.

This chain links TRBV14 with TRBJ2-7, with unresolved D. The V gene lost 1 base and the J gene lost 3 bases, with 10 bases spanning the gap. The CDR3 sequence is 14 residues long. The germline V gene encodes CDR1 SGHDN and CDR2 FVKESK. This chain's CDR3 is CASSQGRFNYEQYF. CDR3 coding DNA: TGTGCCAGCAGCCAAGGGCGATTCAACTACGAGCAGTACTTC. The whole variable domain, filled in from reference TRBV14 and TRBJ2-7, reads EAGVTQFPSHSVIEKGQTVTLRCDPISGHDNLYWYRRVMGKEIKFLLHFVKESKQDESGMPNNRFLAERTGGTYSTLKVQPAELEDSGVYFCASSQGRFNYEQYFGPGTRLTVT.

The V gene is TRBV29-1, the J gene TRBJ2-5; a possible D gene is TRBD2 (6 bases). The V end was cut by 3 bases, the J end by 4 bases, with 12 bases between. This CDR3 has 13 residues. Germline V gene sequence: CDR1 SQVTM, CDR2 ANQGSEA. The CDR3 coding sequence is TGCAGCGTTGACGGCGGGACTGGAGAGACCCAGTACTTC. Translation: CSVDGGTGETQYF. Filled out from reference TRBV29-1 and TRBJ2-5, the complete variable domain reads SAVISQKPSRDICQRGTSLTIQCQVDSQVTMMFWYRQQPGQSLTLIATANQGSEATYESGFVIDKFPISRPNLTFSTLTVSNMSPEDSSIYLCSVDGGTGETQYFGPGTRLLVL.

The gene calls are TRBV5-6 and TRBJ1-2; 7 positions match TRBD1. CDR1 is SGHDT and CDR2 is YYEEEE in the germline V gene. The CDR3 runs 14 residues. Trimming cost V 0 bases and J 2 bases; bases outside gene matches: 1. The CDR3 DNA follows: TGTGCCAGCAGCTTGGGACAGGGCAACTATGGCTACACCTTC. Translation gives CASSLGQGNYGYTF.

The chain joins TRBV24-1 to TRBJ1-2, with 8 bases identical to TRBD1. V lost 3 bases and J lost 4; bases outside the gene matches: 0. The CDR3 totals 13 residues. Germline V lookup: CDR1 KGHDR, CDR2 SFDVKD. CDR3 sequence reads: CATSDGTGYGYTF. CDR3 bases: TGTGCCACCAGTGATGGGACAGGCTATGGCTACACCTTC.

This clone has just one count. The chain links TRBV21-1 to TRBJ2-1; TRBD1, the table's D call, was not compared with the DNA. TRBV21-1 is labeled a pseudogene. This CDR3 region has 20 residues. This CDR3 reads CASSKVGTGVTGSVDNEQFF. The CDR3 DNA reads TGTGCCAGCAGCAAAGTAGGGACAGGGGTCACAGGGTCCGTAGACAATGAGCAGTTCTTC.

The rearrangement uses TRBV19 and TRBJ1-5; maybe TRBD1 (6 bases). This CDR3 contains 14 residues. Trimming removed 3 bases from V and 9 bases from J, with 15 bases in between. Germline values: CDR1 LNHDA, CDR2 SQIVND (reference sequence). CDR3 sequence: CASSMQGGRGPQHF. CDR3 nucleotides: TGTGCCAGTAGTATGCAAGGGGGTAGGGGGCCCCAGCATTTT.

This chain uses TRBV27 with TRBJ2-2; TRBD2 is a possible D gene (7 bases). Germline V gene data show CDR1 as MNHEY and CDR2 as SMNVEV (reference sequence). Trimming removed 3 bases at V and 8 bases at J, with 10 bases between. CDR3 length: 13 amino acids. The CDR3 sequence is CASSFGGPGELFF. CDR3 coding DNA: TGTGCCAGCAGTTTCGGGGGGCCTGGGGAGCTGTTTTTT.

The rearrangement uses TRBV2 and TRBJ2-5; D gene unclear. CDR3 length: 14 residues. The V end was cut by 3 bases, the J end by 0 bases, with 8 bases between. CDR1 is SNHLY and CDR2 is FYNNEI in the germline V gene. The CDR3 DNA sequence: TGTGCCAGCAGTGAGACCTGGTACCAAGAGACCCAGTACTTC. This sequence encodes CASSETWYQETQYF. Variable domain in full (rest from reference TRBV2 and TRBJ2-5): EPEVTQTPSHQVTQMGQEVILRCVPISNHLYFYWYRQILGQKVEFLVSFYNNEISEKSEIFDDQFSVERPDGSNFTLKIRSTKLEDSAMYFCASSETWYQETQYFGPGTRLLVL.

The rearrangement links TRBV19 to TRBJ1-1; D is unclear. The V and J ends lost 3 bases and 4 bases respectively, with 6 bases between them. This CDR3 has 12 amino acids. Germline CDR1 LNHDA, CDR2 SQIVND (reference sequence). The CDR3 sequence: CASSMWSTEAFF. The CDR3 region has the DNA TGTGCCAGTAGTATGTGGAGCACTGAAGCTTTCTTT.

J is TRBJ1-5 and V is TRBV7-2; D remains ambiguous. The CDR3 covers 13 residues. The germline V and J ends were trimmed by 0 bases and 7 bases, with 7 bases remaining between them. The germline V gene has CDR1 SGHTA and CDR2 FQGNSA. CDR3 loop: CASSLALQQPQHF. The CDR3 DNA reads as TGTGCCAGCAGCTTAGCACTCCAACAGCCCCAGCATTTT.

The chain is built from TRBV5-1 and TRBJ1-1, with D tentatively TRBD1 (5 bases). Trimming removed 4 bases from V and 1 base from J, with 14 bases in between. Germline V gene lookup returns CDR1 SGHRS and CDR2 YFSETQ. The CDR3 is 15 amino acids. The CDR3 here is CASSPRQNPNTEAFF. The CDR3, as DNA: TGCGCCAGCAGCCCCCGACAGAACCCGAACACTGAAGCTTTCTTT.

The V and J genes are TRBV11-3 and TRBJ1-4, with 10 bases aligning to TRBD1. Germline values: CDR1 SGHNT, CDR2 YENEEA. This CDR3 comprises 15 residues. J gave up 2 bases and V 5 bases, and 2 bases lay outside the gene matches. In DNA, the CDR3 is TGTGCCAGCAGCCAGGACAGGGGGACTAATGAAAAACTGTTTTTT. Translation gives CASSQDRGTNEKLFF.

The genes are TRBV3-1 (or the pseudogene TRBV3-2) and TRBJ1-5; D not certain. With 2 bases removed from V and 4 bases from J, the gap between germline ends came to 15 bases. This CDR3 contains 16 residues. Germline V lookup: CDR1 LGHDT, CDR2 YNNKEL (reference sequence). This CDR3 reads CASSQWGAGNNQPQHF. The CDR3 DNA is TGTGCCAGCAGCCAATGGGGAGCGGGGAATAATCAGCCCCAGCATTTT.

This clone was recorded only once. V gene TRBV7-2 combines with J gene TRBJ2-7; 7 positions agree with TRBD2. Per germline, CDR1 SGHTA and CDR2 FQGNSA. There are 15 residues in the CDR3. The trim removed 5 bases at V and 1 base at J, leaving 8 bases unmatched. In nucleotides, the CDR3 is TGTGCCAGCAGCCCCCCCATGGGAGGGTCCTACGAGCAGTACTTC. Amino acids: CASSPPMGGSYEQYF.

V gene TRBV27 combines with J gene TRBJ1-5; D is ambiguous. Germline CDR1 and CDR2: MNHEY and SMNVEV (reference sequence). The CDR3 spans 15 residues. V was cut by 3 bases and J by 0 bases, with 9 bases left in between. The CDR3 nucleotides read TGTGCCAGCAGTTTCAGGACGGATAGCAATCAGCCCCAGCATTTT. Residues: CASSFRTDSNQPQHF.

V gene TRBV6-5 combines with J gene TRBJ1-2; D is ambiguous. With 7 bases removed from V and 4 bases from J, the gap between germline ends came to 16 bases. Looked up from germline, CDR1 is MNHEY and CDR2 is SVGAGI. The CDR3 consists of 14 residues. CDR3 nucleotide sequence: TGTGCCAGCAAAAAAACGGACGGAATCTATGGCTACACCTTC. Its translation is CASKKTDGIYGYTF.